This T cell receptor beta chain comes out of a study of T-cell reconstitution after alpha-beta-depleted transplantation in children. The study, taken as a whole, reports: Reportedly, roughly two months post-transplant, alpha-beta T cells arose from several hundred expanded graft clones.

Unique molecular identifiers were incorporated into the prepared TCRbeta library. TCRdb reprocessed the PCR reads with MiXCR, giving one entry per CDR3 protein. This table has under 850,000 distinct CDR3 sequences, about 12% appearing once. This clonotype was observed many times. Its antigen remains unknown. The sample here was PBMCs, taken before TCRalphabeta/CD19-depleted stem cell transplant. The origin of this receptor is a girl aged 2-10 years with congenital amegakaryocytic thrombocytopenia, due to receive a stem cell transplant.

The CDR3 sequence: CSVDRDTQETQYF. CDR3 in DNA: TGCAGCGTTGATCGAGATACGCAAGAGACCCAGTACTTC. J is TRBJ2-5 and V is TRBV29-1; D ambiguous. The CDR3 loop spans 13 amino acids. Germline V lookup: CDR1 SQVTM, CDR2 ANQGSEA. V was clipped by 3 bases and J by 2 bases, with 10 bases between them.